This TCR beta chain originates from a study of blood T cell repertoires in COVID-19. Study-level information: Samples representing acute and convalescent COVID-19 were sourced from the United States, Italy and Spain. T cells, B-cell-depleted T cells, or PBMCs provided the cDNA or gDNA that served as material.

The CDR3 spans 15 residues. Germline CDR1 and CDR2: SGDLS and YYNGEE. J gave up 0 bases and V 4 bases, and 5 bases lay outside the gene matches. Repertoires were generated with immunoSEQ multiplex PCR, while TCRdb's copy carries only in-frame clones and drops some. The repertoire has more than 110,000 clones, around 82% of them found once; the top ten carry roughly 8%. The sequenced material came from peripheral blood. This sequence was found in a human donor in a cohort sampled during active COVID-19. The chain recombines TRBV9 with TRBJ1-1; 8 bases fit TRBD1. CDR3: CASSPTGGVNTEAFF. The CDR3 nucleotides read TGTGCCAGCAGCCCTACAGGGGGGGTGAACACTGAAGCTTTCTTT.